A single sample gave rise to the 5 T cell receptor beta chains below, sequenced in a study of T cells after posttransplantation cyclophosphamide. Data came from immunoSEQ multiplex PCR; TCRdb stores just in-frame clones and leaves some out. The table shows 3,000 to 3,500 clones, with about 86% occurring only once. The specimen sequenced was CD8+ T cells sorted from bone marrow. Receptors were obtained from a woman aged 55-75 years in good health, CMV-negative, and a related stem cell transplant donor.

The chain recombines TRBV7-6 with TRBJ1-3, with 9 bases lining up with TRBD1. This CDR3 is 15 amino acids long. Germline assignment: CDR1 SGHVS and CDR2 FNYEAQ. Trimming removed 5 bases from V and 0 bases from J; junction bases left unmatched: 2. The DNA of the CDR3 is TGTGCCAGCAGCCTGGGACAGGGCTCTGGAAACACCATATATTTT. This codes for CASSLGQGSGNTIYF.

This clone has only a few counts. The rearrangement links TRBV7-2 to TRBJ2-7; weak D call: TRBD2 (6 bases). Germline V lookup: CDR1 SGHTA, CDR2 FQGNSA. Trimming left V 1 base short and J 2 bases short, with 15 bases between. The CDR3 totals 16 residues. The CDR3: CASSLGVEGPPYEQYV. For the CDR3, the DNA is TGTGCCAGCAGCTTAGGGGTGGAGGGTCCTCCCTACGAGCAGTACGTC.

The chain carries TRBV11-3 and TRBJ1-6; TRBD1 matches 8 bases. The CDR3 is 19 amino acids. Looked up from germline, CDR1 is SGHNT and CDR2 is YENEEA. J lost 3 bases, V lost 4 bases, and 14 bases had no gene match. CDR3 bases: TGTGCCAGCAGCTCTGGACAGGGTGTTTACCCTCTCTATAATTCACCCCTCCACTTT. The encoded protein is CASSSGQGVYPLYNSPLHF. Filled out from reference TRBV11-3 and TRBJ1-6, the complete variable domain reads EAGVVQSPRYKIIEKKQPVAFWCNPISGHNTLYWYLQNLGQGPELLIRYENEEAVDDSQLPKDRFSAERLKGVDSTLKIQPAELGDSAVYLCASSSGQGVYPLYNSPLHFGNGTRLTVT.

The V and J genes are TRBV5-4 and TRBJ1-1, with D hard to call. Trimming removed 0 bases at V and 2 bases at J, with 8 bases between. The V gene's germline CDR1 is SGHNT and CDR2 YYREEE (reference sequence). The CDR3 loop spans 14 amino acids. The CDR3 DNA reads TGTGCCAGCAGCTTGGCAACAGCTAACACTGAAGCTTTCTTT. Its translation: CASSLATANTEAFF.

The chain couples TRBV4-1 to TRBJ2-3; 9 bases match TRBD1. The CDR3 length is 15 residues. With 1 base clipped from V and 5 bases from J, the junction kept 4 bases outside the gene matches. CDR1 MGHRA and CDR2 YSYEKL come from the germline V gene. CDR3: CASSQGDRVGDTQYF. CDR3 in DNA: TGCGCCAGCAGCCAAGGGGACAGGGTTGGAGATACGCAGTATTTT.